This TCR beta chain derives from a study of shared clonotypes between healthy human individuals. Method: immunoSEQ multiplex PCR; TCRdb's copy keeps in-frame clones and lacks some. The data show 600,000 or so clones, about 98% seen once. The naive CD8 subset, CD45RO-negative cells positively selected for CCR7, excluded terminally differentiated effector memory CD45RA+ cells. The sample was naive CD8+ T cells sorted from blood. This TCR was sampled from a young man in good health.

The CDR3 nucleotides are TGTGCCAGCAGCGAGGGGTGGAATGAGCAGTTCTTC. This translates into CASSEGWNEQFF. The rearrangement joins TRBV7-9 to TRBJ2-1; D may be TRBD1 or TRBD2 (5 bases each). The CDR3 spans 12 residues. Germline CDR1 and CDR2: SEHNR and FQNEAQ (reference sequence). V lost 5 bases to trimming and J lost 7 bases, with 9 bases between them.